This section outlines one T cell receptor (beta chain) sequence together with its context. The record originates from a study of blood T cell repertoires in COVID-19. Per the original data handling: Counts of nucleated cells, estimated from reference gene primer amplification, were obtained. Profiled with immunoSEQ multiplex PCR; TCRdb holds only in-frame clones, not every one. D and trimming were read from the DNA, whereas the V and J calls and clone size are those reported in that table. The sample lists roughly 140,000 clones, 75% to 90% occurring once. The sequencing sample was made of peripheral blood. This TCR was sampled from a woman in her fifties or sixties with active COVID-19.

The CDR3 reads CASSLYNEQFF. CDR3 nucleotide sequence: TGTGCCAGCAGCCTATACAATGAGCAGTTCTTC. The chain couples TRBV12-3 or TRBV12-4 to TRBJ2-1; D ambiguous. V lost 6 bases and J lost 4, with 4 bases in between. The CDR3 is 11 amino acids.